This is a list of T cell receptor beta chains from one sample in a study of shared clonotypes between healthy human individuals. Produced via immunoSEQ multiplex PCR; TCRdb's table is partial and in-frame only. The sample carries 1.5 million to 2.5 million clones, roughly 94% recorded once. Sequencing was carried out using naive CD8+ T cells sorted from blood. The receptors were gathered from a young man in good health. The CDR3 runs from the conserved cysteine through the conserved F or W. A D gene is named only where the DNA matches it firmly. Clone size is stated in some rows and not others, as once, few, many or a class when expanded.

TRBJ2-3 | TRBD2 | NA | TRBV2 | TGTGCCAGCAGTGAGGGGTTTAGCGGGACAGATACGCAGTATTTT | CASSEGFSGTDTQYF
TRBJ2-2 | NA | once | TRBV5-1 | TGCGCCAGCAGCTTGTTAATTCCCGCGGGCACCGGGGAGCTGTTTTTT | CASSLLIPAGTGELFF
TRBJ1-6 | NA | NA | TRBV9 | TGTGCCAGCAGCGTAGGGGACGTCAGCTCCTATAATTCACCCCTCCACTTT | CASSVGDVSSYNSPLHF
TRBJ2-7 | TRBD1 | NA | TRBV7-9 | TGTGCCAGCAGCTTAGGGTGGGGACAGTCCTACGAGCAGTACTTC | CASSLGWGQSYEQYF
TRBJ2-2 | NA | NA | TRBV9 | TGTGCCAGCAGCATCCCCGGGTCAAACACCGGGGAGCTGTTTTTT | CASSIPGSNTGELFF
TRBJ2-3 | NA | NA | TRBV7-6 | TGTGCCAGCAGCTTAAGGAAGGCAGCAGATACGCAGTATTTT | CASSLRKAADTQYF
TRBJ2-7 | NA | NA | TRBV11-2 | TGTGCCAGCAGCTTAGAAGGATACGAGCAGTACTTC | CASSLEGYEQYF
TRBJ2-7 | NA | NA | TRBV4-1 | TGCGCCAGCAGCCAAGATCAAACTGGAGAGGGGTTAAGCTACGAGCAGTACTTC | CASSQDQTGEGLSYEQYF
TRBJ2-7 | TRBD1 | NA | TRBV6-5 | TGTGCCAGCCGACAGGGAGCAAGGTACGAGCAGTACTTC | CASRQGARYEQYF
TRBJ1-1 | NA | NA | TRBV7-6 | TGTGCCAGCAGCTTAGAGAGGGCATCTGAAGCTTTCTTT | CASSLERASEAFF
TRBJ2-1 | NA | NA | TRBV2 | TGTGCCAGCCAAGGACCGAACAATGAGCAGTTCTTC | CASQGPNNEQFF
TRBJ2-7 | NA | NA | TRBV27 | TGTGCCAGCAGTTCGGGATATGCCCACTACGAGCAGTACTTC | CASSSGYAHYEQYF
TRBJ1-2 | NA | NA | TRBV10-1 | TGCGCCAGCAGTTTTCGGCCAGTTCCAGGCCGGGTGTATGGCTACACCTTC | CASSFRPVPGRVYGYTF
TRBJ1-1 | NA | NA | TRBV7-2 | TGTGCCAGCAGCTTCCCCCTCCCTGAAGCTTTCTTT | CASSFPLPEAFF
TRBJ2-5 | TRBD2 | NA | TRBV5-6 | TGTGCCAGCAGCGCCGGGACTAGCGAAGAGACCCAGTACTTC | CASSAGTSEETQYF
TRBJ2-7 | TRBD2 | NA | TRBV4-1 | TGCGCCAGCAGCCGGACTAGCGGGGGCTACGAGCAGTACTTC | CASSRTSGGYEQYF